This TCR beta chain comes out of a study of blood T cell repertoires in COVID-19. Study background: Material from acute and convalescent COVID-19 was sourced from the United States, Italy and Spain. Nucleic acid was either cDNA or gDNA, and it came from T cells, B-cell-depleted T cells, or PBMCs.

The authors' processing: Estimation of nucleated cell counts was performed using reference gene primer amplification. Assay used: immunoSEQ multiplex PCR; TCRdb lists only in-frame clones, some missing. V and J calls plus clone size are reproduced from that table; the DNA served to infer D and trimming. The sample includes 50,000 to 75,000 clones, around 91% seen only once; the top ten take about 8.1%. J lost 6 bases, V lost 6 bases, and 13 bases had no gene match. The CDR3 has 15 residues. CDR1 and CDR2 (germline): MDHEN, SYDVKM. The TCR comes from a human donor in a cohort sampled during active COVID-19. The source material was peripheral blood. The chain uses TRBV28 and TRBJ2-7, with 8 bases aligning to TRBD1. CDR3 DNA sequence: TGTGCCAGCAGCCACCCCGGACAGGGTTCGCGCGAGCAGTACTTC. Translation: CASSHPGQGSREQYF.